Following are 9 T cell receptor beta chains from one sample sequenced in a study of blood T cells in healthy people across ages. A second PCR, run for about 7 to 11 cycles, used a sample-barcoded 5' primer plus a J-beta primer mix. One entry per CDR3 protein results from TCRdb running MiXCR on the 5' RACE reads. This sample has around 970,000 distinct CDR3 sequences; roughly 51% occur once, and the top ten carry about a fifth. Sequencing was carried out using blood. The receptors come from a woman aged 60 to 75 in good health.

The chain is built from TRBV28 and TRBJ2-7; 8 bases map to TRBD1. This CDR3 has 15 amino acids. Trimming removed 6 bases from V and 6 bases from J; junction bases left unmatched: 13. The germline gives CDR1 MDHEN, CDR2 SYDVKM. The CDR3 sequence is CASSMATGGIAEQYF. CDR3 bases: TGTGCCAGCAGCATGGCTACAGGGGGAATCGCCGAGCAGTACTTC.

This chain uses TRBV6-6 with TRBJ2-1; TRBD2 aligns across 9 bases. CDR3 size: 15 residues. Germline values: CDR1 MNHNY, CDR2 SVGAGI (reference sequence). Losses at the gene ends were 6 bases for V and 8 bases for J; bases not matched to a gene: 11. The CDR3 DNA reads TGTGCCAGCAGCCTAGCGGGAAGGGGGAGCGATGAGCAGTTCTTC. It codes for CASSLAGRGSDEQFF.

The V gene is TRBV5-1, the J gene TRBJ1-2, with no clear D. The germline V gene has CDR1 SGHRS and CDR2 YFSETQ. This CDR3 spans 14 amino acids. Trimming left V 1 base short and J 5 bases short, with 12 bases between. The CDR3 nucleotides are TGCGCCAGCAGCTTGAGTTCTGGACGGTATGGCTACACCTTC. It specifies CASSLSSGRYGYTF.

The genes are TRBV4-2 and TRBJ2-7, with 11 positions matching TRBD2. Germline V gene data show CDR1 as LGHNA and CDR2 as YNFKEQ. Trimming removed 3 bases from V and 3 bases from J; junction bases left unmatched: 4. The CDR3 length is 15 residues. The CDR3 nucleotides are TGTGCCAGCAGCCAGGGTAGCGGGAGGGTCTACGAGCAGTACTTC. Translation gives CASSQGSGRVYEQYF.

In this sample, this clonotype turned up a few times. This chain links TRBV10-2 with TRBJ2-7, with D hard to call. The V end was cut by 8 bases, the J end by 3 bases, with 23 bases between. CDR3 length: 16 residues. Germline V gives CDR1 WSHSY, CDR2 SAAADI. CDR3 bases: TGCGCCAGCTCCGCTTTTCGTATGGTGGCCTTCTACGAGCAGTACTTC. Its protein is CASSAFRMVAFYEQYF.

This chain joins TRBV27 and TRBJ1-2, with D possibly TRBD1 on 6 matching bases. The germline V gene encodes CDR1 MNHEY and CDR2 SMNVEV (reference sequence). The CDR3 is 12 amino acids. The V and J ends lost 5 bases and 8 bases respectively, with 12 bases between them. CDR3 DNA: TGTGCCAGCAGTGCCAGGGGCTACGGCTACACCTTC. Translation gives CASSARGYGYTF.

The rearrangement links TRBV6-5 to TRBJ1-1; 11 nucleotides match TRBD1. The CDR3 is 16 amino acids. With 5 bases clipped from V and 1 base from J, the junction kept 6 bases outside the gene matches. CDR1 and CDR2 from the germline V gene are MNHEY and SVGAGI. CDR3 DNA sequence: TGTGCCAGCAGTCTTGTGGGACAGGGGGAGAACACTGAAGCTTTCTTT. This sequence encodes CASSLVGQGENTEAFF.

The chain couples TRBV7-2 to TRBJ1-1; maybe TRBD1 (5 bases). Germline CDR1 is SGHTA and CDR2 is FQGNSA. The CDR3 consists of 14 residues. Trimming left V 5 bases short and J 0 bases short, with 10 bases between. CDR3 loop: CASSGEGVNTEAFF. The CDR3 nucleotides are TGTGCCAGCAGCGGGGAAGGGGTGAACACTGAAGCTTTCTTT.

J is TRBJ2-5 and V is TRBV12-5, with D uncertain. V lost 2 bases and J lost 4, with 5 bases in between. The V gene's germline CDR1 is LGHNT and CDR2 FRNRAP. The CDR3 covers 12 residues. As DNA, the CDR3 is TGTGCTAGTGGTTTGTGGGGAGAGACCCAGTACTTC. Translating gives CASGLWGETQYF.